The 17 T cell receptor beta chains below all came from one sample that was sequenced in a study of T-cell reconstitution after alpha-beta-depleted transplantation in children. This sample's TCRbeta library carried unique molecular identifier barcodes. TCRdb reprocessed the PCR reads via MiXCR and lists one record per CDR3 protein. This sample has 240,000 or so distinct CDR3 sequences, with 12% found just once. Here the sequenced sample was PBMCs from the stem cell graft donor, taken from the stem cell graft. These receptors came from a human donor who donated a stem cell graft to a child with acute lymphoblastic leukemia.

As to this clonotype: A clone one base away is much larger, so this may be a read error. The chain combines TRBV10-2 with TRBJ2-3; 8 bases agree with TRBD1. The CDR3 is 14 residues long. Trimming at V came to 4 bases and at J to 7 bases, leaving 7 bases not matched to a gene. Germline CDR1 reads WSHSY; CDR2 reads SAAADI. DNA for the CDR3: TGCGCCAGCAGTGTCCAGGGGGCGGGACATACGCAGTATTTT. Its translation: CASSVQGAGHTQYF.

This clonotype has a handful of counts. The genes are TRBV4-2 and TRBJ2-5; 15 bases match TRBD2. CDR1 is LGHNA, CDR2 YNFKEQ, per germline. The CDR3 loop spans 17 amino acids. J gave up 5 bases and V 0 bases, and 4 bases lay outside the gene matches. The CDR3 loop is CASSQEGLAGGPETQYF. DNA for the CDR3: TGTGCCAGCAGCCAAGAAGGACTAGCGGGAGGGCCCGAGACCCAGTACTTC.

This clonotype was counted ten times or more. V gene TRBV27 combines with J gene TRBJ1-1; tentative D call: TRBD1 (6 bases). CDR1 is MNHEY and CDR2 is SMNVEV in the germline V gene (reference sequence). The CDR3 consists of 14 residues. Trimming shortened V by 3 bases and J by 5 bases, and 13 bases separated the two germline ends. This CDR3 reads CASSFGDILTEAFF. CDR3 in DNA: TGTGCCAGCAGTTTCGGGGACATTCTAACTGAAGCTTTCTTT.

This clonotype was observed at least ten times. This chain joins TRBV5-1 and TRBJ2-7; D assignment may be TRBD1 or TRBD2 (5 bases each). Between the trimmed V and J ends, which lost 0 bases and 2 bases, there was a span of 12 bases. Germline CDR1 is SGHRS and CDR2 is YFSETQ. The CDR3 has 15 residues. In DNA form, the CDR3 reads TGCGCCAGCAGCTTGGACTCGGGGACCCCCTACGAGCAGTACTTC. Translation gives CASSLDSGTPYEQYF.

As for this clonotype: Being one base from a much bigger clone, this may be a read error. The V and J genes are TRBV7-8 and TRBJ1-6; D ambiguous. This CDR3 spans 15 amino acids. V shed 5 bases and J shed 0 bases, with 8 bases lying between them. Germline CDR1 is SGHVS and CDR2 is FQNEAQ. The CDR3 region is CASSRGSSYNSPLHF. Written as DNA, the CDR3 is TGTGCCAGCAGCCGAGGGAGCTCCTATAATTCACCCCTCCACTTT.

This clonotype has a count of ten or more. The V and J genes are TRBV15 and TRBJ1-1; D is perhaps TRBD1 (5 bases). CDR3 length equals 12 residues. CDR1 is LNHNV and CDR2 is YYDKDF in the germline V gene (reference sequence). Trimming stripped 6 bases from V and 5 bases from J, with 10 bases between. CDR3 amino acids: CATRVGETEAFF. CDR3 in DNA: TGTGCCACCAGGGTGGGGGAAACTGAAGCTTTCTTT.

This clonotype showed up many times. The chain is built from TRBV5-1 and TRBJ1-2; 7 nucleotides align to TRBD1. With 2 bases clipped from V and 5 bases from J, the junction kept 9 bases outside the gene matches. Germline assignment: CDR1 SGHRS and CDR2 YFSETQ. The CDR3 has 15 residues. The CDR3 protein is CASSLVEQGQYGYTF. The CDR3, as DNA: TGCGCCAGCAGCTTAGTTGAACAGGGGCAATATGGCTACACCTTC.

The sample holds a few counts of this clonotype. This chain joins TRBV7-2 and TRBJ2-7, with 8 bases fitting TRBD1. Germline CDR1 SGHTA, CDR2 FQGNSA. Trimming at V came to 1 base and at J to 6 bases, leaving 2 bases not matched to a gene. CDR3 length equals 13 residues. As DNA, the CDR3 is TGTGCCAGCAGCTTAGGACAGGGGACCGAGCAGTACTTC. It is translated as CASSLGQGTEQYF.

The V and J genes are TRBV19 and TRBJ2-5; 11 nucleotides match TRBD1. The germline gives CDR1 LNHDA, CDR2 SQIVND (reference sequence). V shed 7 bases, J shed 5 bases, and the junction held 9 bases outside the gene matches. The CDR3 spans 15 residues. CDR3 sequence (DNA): TGTGCCAGTACCCCAGCCGGGACAGGGGGGGAGACCCAGTACTTC. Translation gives CASTPAGTGGETQYF.

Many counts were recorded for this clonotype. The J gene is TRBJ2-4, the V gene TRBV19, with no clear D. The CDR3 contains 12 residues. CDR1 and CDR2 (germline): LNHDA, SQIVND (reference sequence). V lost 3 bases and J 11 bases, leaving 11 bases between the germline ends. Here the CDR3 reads CASSMSTGVQYF. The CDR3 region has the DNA TGTGCCAGTAGTATGAGCACGGGCGTTCAGTACTTC.

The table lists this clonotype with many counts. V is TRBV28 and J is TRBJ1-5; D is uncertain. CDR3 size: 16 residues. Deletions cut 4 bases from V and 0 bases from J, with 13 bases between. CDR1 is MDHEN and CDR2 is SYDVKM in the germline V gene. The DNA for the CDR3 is TGTGCCAGCAGTTCCGCCGAATATAGTAGCAATCAGCCCCAGCATTTT. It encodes CASSSAEYSSNQPQHF.

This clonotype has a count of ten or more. This CDR3 is CASSPHRGYEYEQYF. The CDR3 nucleotides read TGTGCCAGCAGCCCGCACAGGGGGTATGAGTACGAGCAGTACTTC. V gene TRBV4-2 combines with J gene TRBJ2-7; the match to TRBD1 covers 8 bases. Germline loops: CDR1 LGHNA, CDR2 YNFKEQ. V gave up 4 bases and J gave up 4 bases; unmatched junction bases: 9. This CDR3 has 15 amino acids.

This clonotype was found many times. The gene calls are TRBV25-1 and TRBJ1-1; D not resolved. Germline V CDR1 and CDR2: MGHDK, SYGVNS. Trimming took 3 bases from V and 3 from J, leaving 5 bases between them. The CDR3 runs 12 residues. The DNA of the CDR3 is TGTGCCAGCAGTGACCTTTACACTGAAGCTTTCTTT. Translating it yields CASSDLYTEAFF.

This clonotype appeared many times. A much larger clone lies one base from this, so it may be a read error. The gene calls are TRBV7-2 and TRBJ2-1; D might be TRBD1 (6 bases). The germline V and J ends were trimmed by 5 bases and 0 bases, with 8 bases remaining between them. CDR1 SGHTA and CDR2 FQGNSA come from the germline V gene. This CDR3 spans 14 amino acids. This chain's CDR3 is CASSPDSSYNEQFF. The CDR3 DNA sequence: TGTGCCAGCAGCCCGGACAGCTCCTACAATGAGCAGTTCTTC.

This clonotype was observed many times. Here the CDR3 reads CASSLGSPSYEQYF. CDR3 coding DNA: TGTGCCAGCAGCTTAGGAAGTCCCTCCTACGAGCAGTACTTC. The genes are TRBV11-2 and TRBJ2-7; D gene unclear. Per the germline V gene, CDR1 is SGHAT and CDR2 is FQNNGV. The CDR3 spans 14 residues. Deletions cut 1 base from V and 0 bases from J, with 7 bases between.

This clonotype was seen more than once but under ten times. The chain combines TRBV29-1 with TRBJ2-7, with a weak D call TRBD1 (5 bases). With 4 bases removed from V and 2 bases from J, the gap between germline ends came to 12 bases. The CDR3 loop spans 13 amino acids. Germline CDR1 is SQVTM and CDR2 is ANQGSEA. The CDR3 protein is CSVGTPNPYEQYF. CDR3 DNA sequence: TGCAGCGTTGGGACACCTAACCCCTACGAGCAGTACTTC.

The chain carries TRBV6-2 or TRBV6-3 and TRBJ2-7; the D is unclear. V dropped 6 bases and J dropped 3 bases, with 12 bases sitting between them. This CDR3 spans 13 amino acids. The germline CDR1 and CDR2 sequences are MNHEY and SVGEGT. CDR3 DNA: TGTGCCAGCAGCATATCGCAGGTCTACGAGCAGTACTTC. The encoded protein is CASSISQVYEQYF.